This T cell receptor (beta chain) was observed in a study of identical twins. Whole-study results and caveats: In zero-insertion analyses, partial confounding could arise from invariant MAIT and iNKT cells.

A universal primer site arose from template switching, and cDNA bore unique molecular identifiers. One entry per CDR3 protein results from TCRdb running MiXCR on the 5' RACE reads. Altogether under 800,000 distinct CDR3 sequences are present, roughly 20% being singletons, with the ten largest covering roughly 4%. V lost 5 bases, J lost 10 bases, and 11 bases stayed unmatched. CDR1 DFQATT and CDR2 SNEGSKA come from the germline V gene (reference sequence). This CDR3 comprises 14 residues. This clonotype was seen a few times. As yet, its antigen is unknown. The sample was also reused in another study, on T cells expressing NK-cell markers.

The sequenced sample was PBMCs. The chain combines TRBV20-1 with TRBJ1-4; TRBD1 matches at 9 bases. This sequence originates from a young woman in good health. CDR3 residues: CSASRRTGDGKLFF. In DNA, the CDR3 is TGCAGTGCTTCCCGTAGGACAGGGGATGGAAAACTGTTTTTT.